This T cell receptor beta chain was recorded in a study of T-cell memory formation after mild COVID-19. The study's findings and limits: There were some responding clones in pre-infection memory, which suggested that cross-reactive memory had joined. While clones contracting from day 15 to 85 were balanced between CD4 and CD8, later expanders leaned CD4+.

Employing constant-segment primers, 5'RACE generated TCR alpha and TCR beta cDNA libraries bearing sample barcodes and UMIs. TCRdb independently ran MiXCR on the 5' RACE reads; one entry per CDR3 protein. The repertoire holds 150,000 to 200,000 distinct CDR3 sequences, 14% seen once, with roughly an eighth in the top ten. Germline assignment: CDR1 DFQATT and CDR2 SNEGSKA (reference sequence). The CDR3 length is 13 residues. Trimming shortened V by 4 bases and J by 6 bases, and 15 bases separated the two germline ends. This clonotype was found a few times. No antigen is known for it. The origin of this receptor is an adult woman who had mild COVID-19 (a few samples of this study predate the infection). Cell type and time point are not known. The chain employs TRBV20-1 and TRBJ1-2; D remains ambiguous. The sample consisted of PBMCs or a T cell subset sorted from them (not recorded which). CDR3 in DNA: TGCAGTGCTATTCCGTTGAGGGAGGATGGCTACACCTTC. It encodes CSAIPLREDGYTF.